The 9 T cell receptor beta chains reported below all come from one sample, sequenced in a study of blood T cell repertoires in COVID-19. The table came from immunoSEQ multiplex PCR; TCRdb's copy has only in-frame clones and leaves some out. This table has around 140,000 clones, approximately 79% appearing once. What was sequenced was PBMCs or T cells enriched from blood (not recorded which). The receptors here all came from a woman aged 50 to 60 who had recovered from COVID-19.

In this sample, this clone turned up a few times. The chain joins TRBV28 to TRBJ2-7, with a tentative D call TRBD1 (7 bases). Germline V CDR1 and CDR2: MDHEN, SYDVKM. V was clipped by 4 bases and J by 2 bases, with 15 bases between them. The CDR3 runs to 15 residues. The CDR3 is CASSSEGTETYEQYF. For the CDR3, the DNA is TGTGCCAGCAGTTCGGAGGGGACAGAGACCTACGAGCAGTACTTC.

The chain recombines TRBV7-9 with TRBJ1-2; D gene unclear. Trimming cost V 6 bases and J 8 bases, with 25 bases left between them. The CDR3 loop spans 16 amino acids. The V gene's germline CDR1 is SEHNR and CDR2 FQNEAQ (reference sequence). CDR3 sequence: CASSSNIYRELGGYTF. CDR3 DNA sequence: TGTGCCAGCAGTTCTAACATATACCGGGAACTGGGGGGCTACACCTTC.

The chain carries TRBV11-2 and TRBJ1-1, with D possibly TRBD1 on 6 matching bases. CDR3 length: 14 residues. The germline V and J ends were trimmed by 3 bases and 4 bases, with 12 bases remaining between them. CDR1 and CDR2 (germline): SGHAT, FQNNGV. The CDR3 loop reads CASSFRGGGTEAFF. The CDR3, as DNA: TGTGCCAGCAGCTTCAGGGGCGGGGGCACTGAAGCTTTCTTT.

The rearrangement links TRBV2 to TRBJ2-2; D ambiguous. Germline CDR1 is SNHLY and CDR2 is FYNNEI. The length of the CDR3 is 14 residues. The V and J ends lost 6 bases and 5 bases respectively, with 13 bases between them. The CDR3 region is CASRILARTGELFF. CDR3 bases: TGTGCCAGCAGGATTTTGGCTAGAACCGGGGAGCTGTTTTTT.

The chain joins TRBV10-1 to TRBJ1-2; maybe TRBD1 (6 bases). The CDR3 loop spans 15 amino acids. The germline V gene encodes CDR1 WNHNN and CDR2 SYGVQD (reference sequence). The ends were cut back, 3 bases at V and 1 base at J, with 12 bases in the middle. CDR3 sequence: CASSDPDRSNYGYTF. CDR3 DNA sequence: TGCGCCAGCAGTGACCCGGACAGAAGTAACTATGGCTACACCTTC.

This clone was seen a few times. The chain recombines TRBV9 with TRBJ2-1; tentatively, D is TRBD1 (5 bases). CDR3 length: 15 residues. Germline CDR1 SGDLS, CDR2 YYNGEE. Trimming removed 4 bases at V and 2 bases at J, with 13 bases between. Written as DNA, the CDR3 is TGTGCCAGCAGCCCTTCGACAGAGACCTACAATGAGCAGTTCTTC. This gives the protein CASSPSTETYNEQFF. Supplemented by reference TRBV9 and TRBJ2-1, the full variable domain reads DSGVTQTPKHLITATGQRVTLRCSPRSGDLSVYWYQQSLDQGLQFLIQYYNGEERAKGNILERFSAQQFPDLHSELNLSSLELGDSALYFCASSPSTETYNEQFFGPGTRLTVL.

The chain carries TRBV3-1 (or the pseudogene TRBV3-2) and TRBJ2-7; TRBD1 matches at 9 bases. J lost 2 bases, V lost 0 bases, and 5 bases had no gene match. This CDR3 has 16 amino acids. Germline V lookup: CDR1 LGHDT, CDR2 YNNKEL (reference sequence). CDR3 sequence: CASSQDKGTGTYEQYF. DNA of the CDR3: TGTGCCAGCAGCCAAGATAAGGGGACAGGGACCTACGAGCAGTACTTC.

V and J are TRBV27 and TRBJ2-7; D gene ambiguous. This CDR3 has 13 amino acids. The V gene lost 0 bases and the J gene lost 3 bases, with 6 bases spanning the gap. Germline V CDR1 and CDR2: MNHEY, SMNVEV (reference sequence). The CDR3 spells CASSLSANYEQYF. CDR3 nucleotides: TGTGCCAGCAGTTTATCGGCAAACTACGAGCAGTACTTC.

This clone was detected only a few times. This rearrangement joins TRBV29-1 to TRBJ2-3; 11 nucleotides align to TRBD2. Germline V gives CDR1 SQVTM, CDR2 ANQGSEA. This CDR3 has 15 amino acids. The V gene end was trimmed by 5 bases and the J gene end by 7 bases; junction bases not matched to a gene: 11. The CDR3 DNA is TGCAGCGTTACTGCTAGCGGGGGGTCGAGGAATACGCAGTATTTT. Translating it yields CSVTASGGSRNTQYF.